The 16 T cell receptor beta chains below come from one sample, sequenced in a study of shared clonotypes between healthy human individuals. The naive CD8 population came from CD45RO-negative cells selected for CCR7, without terminally differentiated effector memory CD45RA+ cells. Only in-frame clones appear in the TCRdb table, and some are missing; sequencing was by immunoSEQ multiplex PCR. The data contain around 1,900,000 clones, just over 90% of them singletons. The sample taken for sequencing was naive CD8+ T cells from PBMCs. These receptors all come from a man aged 18 to 30 in good health. Some clones in this sample may be carry-over from other donors' samples.

The rearrangement links TRBV13 to TRBJ2-1; no definite D call. V lost 4 bases to trimming and J lost 9 bases, with 13 bases between them. CDR1 and CDR2 from the germline V gene are PRHDT and FYEKMQ (reference sequence). CDR3 length: 13 residues. CDR3 amino acids: CASSSYGPGEQFF. The CDR3 nucleotides read TGTGCCAGCAGCTCATACGGGCCGGGTGAGCAGTTCTTC.

This clone came up a few times. The chain recombines TRBV9 with TRBJ1-1; D ambiguous. CDR1 and CDR2 from the germline V gene are SGDLS and YYNGEE. There are 13 residues in the CDR3. V was clipped by 4 bases and J by 0 bases, with 7 bases between them. CDR3 residues: CASSPFLNTEAFF. CDR3 sequence (DNA): TGTGCCAGCAGCCCGTTTTTGAACACTGAAGCTTTCTTT.

The chain carries TRBV7-9 and TRBJ2-2; D ambiguous. Germline V lookup: CDR1 SEHNR, CDR2 FQNEAQ (reference sequence). V gave up 2 bases and J gave up 6 bases, with 4 bases separating them. The CDR3 spans 12 residues. The CDR3 region is CASSLKPGELFF. As DNA, the CDR3 is TGTGCCAGCAGCTTAAAACCCGGGGAGCTGTTTTTT.

The gene calls are TRBV5-5 and TRBJ2-7; D gene unclear. This CDR3 is built from 14 residues. The ends were cut back, 0 bases at V and 3 bases at J, with 10 bases in the middle. The germline V gene has CDR1 SGHKS and CDR2 YYEKEE (reference sequence). Here the CDR3 DNA reads TGTGCCAGCAGCTTGGTAGGGCCTAGCTACGAGCAGTACTTC. Translating it yields CASSLVGPSYEQYF.

The gene calls are TRBV7-9 and TRBJ1-5; no firm D call. CDR3 length equals 13 residues. Germline CDR1 is SEHNR and CDR2 is FQNEAQ (reference sequence). Trimming took 2 bases from V and 3 from J, leaving 5 bases between them. CDR3 bases: TGTGCCAGCAGCTTACGGGACAATCAGCCCCAGCATTTT. It specifies CASSLRDNQPQHF. Full variable domain (missing parts from reference TRBV7-9 and TRBJ1-5): DTGVSQNPRHKITKRGQNVTFRCDPISEHNRLYWYRQTLGQGPEFLTYFQNEAQLEKSRLLSDRFSAERPKGSFSTLEIQRTEQGDSAMYLCASSLRDNQPQHFGDGTRLSIL.

J is TRBJ2-7 and V is TRBV2; tentative D call: TRBD1 (7 bases). Germline-derived CDR1 and CDR2 are SNHLY and FYNNEI. The V gene lost 8 bases and the J gene lost 1 base, with 12 bases spanning the gap. The length of the CDR3 is 13 residues. This CDR3 is CASGGTDSYEQYF. The CDR3, as DNA: TGTGCCAGCGGCGGGACAGATTCCTACGAGCAGTACTTC.

This sequence joins TRBV4-3 and TRBJ2-1; 13 bases match TRBD2. CDR3 length: 15 amino acids. With 4 bases clipped from V and 7 bases from J, the junction kept 4 bases outside the gene matches. CDR1 is LGHNA and CDR2 is YSLEER in the germline V gene. CDR3 DNA: TGCGCCAGCAGCCCGGGGACTAGCGGGGTGAATGAGCAGTTCTTC. Translating gives CASSPGTSGVNEQFF.

The chain employs TRBV4-3 and TRBJ2-1; 10 positions agree with TRBD2. The germline V gene has CDR1 LGHNA and CDR2 YSLEER. The CDR3 extends over 14 amino acids. V shed 4 bases and J 5 bases; nucleotides not matched to a gene: 2. The CDR3 sequence: CASSLGLADNEQFF. Here the CDR3 DNA reads TGCGCCAGCAGCCTAGGACTAGCGGACAATGAGCAGTTCTTC.

On this clone: The same CDR3 is also encoded by other DNA sequences in this sample. The chain is built from TRBV28 and TRBJ1-3; D remains ambiguous. The CDR3 has 11 amino acids. Trimming pared 7 bases from V and 4 bases from J, leaving 5 bases between. Germline values: CDR1 MDHEN, CDR2 SYDVKM. The CDR3 reads CASTPGNTIYF. In nucleotides, the CDR3 is TGTGCCAGCACCCCAGGAAACACCATATATTTT.

The V call is TRBV27, the J call TRBJ2-7; a possible D gene is TRBD1 (6 bases). Germline CDR1 MNHEY, CDR2 SMNVEV (reference sequence). CDR3 length: 13 residues. Trimming left V 4 bases short and J 2 bases short, with 9 bases between. The CDR3 region is CASSSRDTYEQYF. The CDR3 DNA is TGTGCCAGCAGTTCCCGGGACACCTACGAGCAGTACTTC.

As concerns this clone: Other nucleotide sequences from this sample produce the same CDR3. The V gene is TRBV10-3, the J gene TRBJ2-7, with D possibly TRBD1 on 6 matching bases. With 6 bases removed from V and 0 bases from J, the gap between germline ends came to 9 bases. The CDR3 spans 13 residues. Germline CDR1 ENHRY, CDR2 SYGVKD. CDR3: CAIRDSSSYEQYF. The CDR3, as DNA: TGTGCCATCAGGGACAGTAGCTCCTACGAGCAGTACTTC.

The gene calls are TRBV19 and TRBJ2-2; TRBD2 might be the D (5 bases). The CDR3 sequence is 14 residues long. The ends were cut back, 1 base at V and 5 bases at J, with 8 bases in the middle. Germline CDR1 LNHDA, CDR2 SQIVND (reference sequence). CDR3 coding DNA: TGTGCCAGTAGTATAGTTGAGGGAACCGGGGAGCTGTTTTTT. It yields the protein CASSIVEGTGELFF. Variable domain in full (rest from reference TRBV19 and TRBJ2-2): DGGITQSPKYLFRKEGQNVTLSCEQNLNHDAMYWYRQDPGQGLRLIYYSQIVNDFQKGDIAEGYSVSREKKESFPLTVTSAQKNPTAFYLCASSIVEGTGELFFGEGSRLTVL.

This rearrangement joins TRBV7-3 to TRBJ2-3, with a tentative D call TRBD2 (6 bases). The germline V and J ends were trimmed by 3 bases and 5 bases, with 15 bases remaining between them. The CDR3 totals 15 residues. Germline CDR1 is SGHTA and CDR2 is FQGTGA. The CDR3 spells CASSLVGGPQDTQYF. For the CDR3, the DNA is TGTGCCAGCAGCTTGGTGGGAGGCCCCCAAGATACGCAGTATTTT.

V gene TRBV15 combines with J gene TRBJ2-7; TRBD1 aligns across 7 bases. The trim removed 2 bases at V and 2 bases at J, leaving 6 bases unmatched. Germline CDR1 reads LNHNV; CDR2 reads YYDKDF (reference sequence). This CDR3 spans 15 amino acids. Written as DNA, the CDR3 is TGTGCCACCAGCAGACTAGCCGGGACAGCCTACGAGCAGTACTTC. This sequence encodes CATSRLAGTAYEQYF.

The chain has TRBV7-8 and TRBJ2-1, with D possibly being TRBD1 or TRBD2 (5 bases each). The CDR3 spans 16 residues. The germline V and J ends were trimmed by 5 bases and 0 bases, with 14 bases remaining between them. Germline-derived CDR1 and CDR2 are SGHVS and FQNEAQ. The CDR3 sequence is CASSPREGISYNEQFF. The CDR3 DNA follows: TGTGCCAGCAGCCCGAGAGAGGGGATCTCCTACAATGAGCAGTTCTTC.

This rearrangement joins TRBV28 to TRBJ2-1; D is unclear. The CDR3 is 11 amino acids. Trimming stripped 4 bases from V and 9 bases from J, with 7 bases between. Germline lookup yields CDR1 MDHEN and CDR2 SYDVKM. CDR3 bases: TGTGCCAGCAGTTCTATCGCTGAGCAGTTCTTC. Amino acids: CASSSIAEQFF.